The T cell receptor beta chain under discussion was sequenced for a study of T cells in Graves' hyperthyroidism and ophthalmopathy. General study findings and limits: The model's output predicted ophthalmopathy at a median of around 6.9 months prior to onset.

There are a few counts of this clonotype. The antigen is undetermined. Germline V gene sequence: CDR1 SGHDT, CDR2 YYEEEE. Trimming pared 2 bases from V and 2 bases from J, leaving 11 bases between. The CDR3 consists of 14 residues. Recently diagnosed hyperthyroidism of less than 2 months' duration affected patients aged 18 to 65. Clinical symptoms, serum thyroxine, TRAb, thyroid ultrasound and orbital computed tomography informed diagnoses. There were TCR beta CDR3 regions amplified from RNA transcripts. The TCR CDR3 was amplified in a first-round RT-PCR using the HTBI primer set. MiXCR was run by TCRdb on the multiplex PCR reads, yielding one entry per CDR3 protein. The table includes approximately 360,000 distinct CDR3 sequences, more than 15% detected once.

Sequenced sample: blood. This chain connects TRBV5-6 to TRBJ2-7, with no clear D. This clonotype was sampled from a woman under 30 with Graves' hyperthyroidism that later progressed to Graves' ophthalmopathy. The CDR3 sequence is CASSFGGTPYEQYF. CDR3 sequence (DNA): TGTGCCAGCAGCTTCGGTGGAACTCCCTACGAGCAGTACTTC.